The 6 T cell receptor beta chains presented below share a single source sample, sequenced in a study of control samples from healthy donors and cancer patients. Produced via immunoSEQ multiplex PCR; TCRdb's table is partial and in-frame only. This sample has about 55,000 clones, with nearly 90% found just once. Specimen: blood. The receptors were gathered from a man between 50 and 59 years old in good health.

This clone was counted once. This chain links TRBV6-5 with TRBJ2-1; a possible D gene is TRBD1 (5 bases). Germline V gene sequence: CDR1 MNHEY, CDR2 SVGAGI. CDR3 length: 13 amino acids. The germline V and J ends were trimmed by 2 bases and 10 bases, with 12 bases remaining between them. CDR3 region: CASSYVLKGEQFF. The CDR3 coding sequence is TGTGCCAGCAGTTACGTTTTGAAGGGGGAGCAGTTCTTC.

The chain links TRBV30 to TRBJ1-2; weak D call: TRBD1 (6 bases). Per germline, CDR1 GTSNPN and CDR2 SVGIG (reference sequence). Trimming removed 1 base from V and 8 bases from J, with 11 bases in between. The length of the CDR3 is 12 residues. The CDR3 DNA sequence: TGTGCCTGGAGTGCGGGGGCCGGAGGCTACACCTTC. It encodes CAWSAGAGGYTF.

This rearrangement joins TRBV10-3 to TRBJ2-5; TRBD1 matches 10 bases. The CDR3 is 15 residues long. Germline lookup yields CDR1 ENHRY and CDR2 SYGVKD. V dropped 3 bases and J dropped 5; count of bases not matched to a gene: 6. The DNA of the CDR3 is TGTGCCATCAGTGACGACAGGGGGCTAGGGGAGACCCAGTACTTC. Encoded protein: CAISDDRGLGETQYF.

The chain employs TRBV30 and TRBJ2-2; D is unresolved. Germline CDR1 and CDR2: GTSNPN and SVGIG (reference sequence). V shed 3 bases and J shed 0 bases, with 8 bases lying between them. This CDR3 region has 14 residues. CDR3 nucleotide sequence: TGTGCCTGGAGGAGTCGTGCGAACACCGGGGAGCTGTTTTTT. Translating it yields CAWRSRANTGELFF.

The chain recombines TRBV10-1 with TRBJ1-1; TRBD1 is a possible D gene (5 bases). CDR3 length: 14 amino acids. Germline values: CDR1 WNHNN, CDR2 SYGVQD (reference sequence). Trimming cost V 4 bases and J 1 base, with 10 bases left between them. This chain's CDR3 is CASSGDRKNTEAFF. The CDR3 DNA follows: TGCGCCAGCAGTGGAGACAGAAAGAACACTGAAGCTTTCTTT.

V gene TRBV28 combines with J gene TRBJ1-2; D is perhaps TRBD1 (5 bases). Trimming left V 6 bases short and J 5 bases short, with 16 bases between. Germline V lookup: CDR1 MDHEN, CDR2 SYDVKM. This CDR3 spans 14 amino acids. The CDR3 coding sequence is TGTGCCAGCAGCACCACCTCCAGGGAGTATGGCTACACCTTC. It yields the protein CASSTTSREYGYTF.